A single sample gave rise to the 2 T cell receptor beta chains below, sequenced in a study of cytomegalovirus exposure and HLA in healthy donors. The primer mix had 60 Vbeta and 13 Jbeta primers. The protocol was immunoSEQ multiplex PCR, while the TCRdb copy is restricted to in-frame clones and leaves out a portion. The table includes 85,000 to 100,000 clones, about 63% detected once. The sequencing sample was made of PBMCs. The receptors were gathered from a woman aged 25 to 39 in good health and CMV-seronegative.

The V call is TRBV5-1, the J call TRBJ2-1; 8 bases fit TRBD1. The CDR3 is made up of 13 amino acids. The V segment lost 4 bases and the J segment 9 bases; nucleotides outside the gene matches: 6. The germline CDR1 and CDR2 sequences are SGHRS and YFSETQ. The CDR3, as DNA: TGCGCCAGCAGCGACAACAGGGGGGCTGAGCAGTTCTTC. It codes for CASSDNRGAEQFF.

The V gene is TRBV5-1, the J gene TRBJ1-1, with D possibly TRBD1 on 5 matching bases. The V gene's germline CDR1 is SGHRS and CDR2 YFSETQ. This CDR3 is 16 amino acids long. Trimming left V 1 base short and J 1 base short, with 14 bases between. The CDR3 sequence: CASSLTSTQANTEAFF. CDR3 bases: TGCGCCAGCAGCTTGACCTCGACACAGGCGAACACTGAAGCTTTCTTT.